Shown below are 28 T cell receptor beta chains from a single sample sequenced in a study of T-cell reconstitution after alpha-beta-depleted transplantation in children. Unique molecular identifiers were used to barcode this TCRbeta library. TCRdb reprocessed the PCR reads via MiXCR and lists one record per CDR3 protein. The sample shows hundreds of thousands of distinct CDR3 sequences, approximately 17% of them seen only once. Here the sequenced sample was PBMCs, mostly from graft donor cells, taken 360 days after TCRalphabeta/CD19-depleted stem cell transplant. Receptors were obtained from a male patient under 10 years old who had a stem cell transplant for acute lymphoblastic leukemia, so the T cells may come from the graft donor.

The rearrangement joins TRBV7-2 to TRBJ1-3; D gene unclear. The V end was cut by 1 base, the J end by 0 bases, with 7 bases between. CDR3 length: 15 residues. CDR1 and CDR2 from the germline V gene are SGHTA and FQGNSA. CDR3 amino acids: CASSLGGYSGNTIYF. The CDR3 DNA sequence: TGTGCCAGCAGCTTAGGAGGCTACTCTGGAAACACCATATATTTT.

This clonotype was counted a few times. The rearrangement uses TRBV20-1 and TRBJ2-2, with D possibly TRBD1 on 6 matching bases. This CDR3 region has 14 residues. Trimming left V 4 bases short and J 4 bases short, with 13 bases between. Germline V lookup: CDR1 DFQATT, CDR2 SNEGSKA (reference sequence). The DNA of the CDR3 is TGCAGTGCTAAGGAACAGGGCACCACCGGGGAGCTGTTTTTT. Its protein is CSAKEQGTTGELFF.

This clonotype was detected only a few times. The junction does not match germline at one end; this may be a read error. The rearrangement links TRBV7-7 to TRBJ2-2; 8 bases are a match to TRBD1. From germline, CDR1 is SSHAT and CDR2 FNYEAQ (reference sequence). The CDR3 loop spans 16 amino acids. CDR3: CASSHGQGWETGELFF. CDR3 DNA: TGTGCTAGCAGCCATGGACAGGGATGGGAGACCGGGGAGCTGTTTTTT. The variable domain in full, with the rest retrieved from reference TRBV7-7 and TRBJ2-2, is GAGVSQSPRYKVTKRGQDVTLRCDPISSHATLYWYQQALGQGPEFLTYFNYEAQPDKSGLPSDRFSAERPEGSISTLTIQRTEQRDSAMYRCASSHGQGWETGELFFGEGSRLTVL.

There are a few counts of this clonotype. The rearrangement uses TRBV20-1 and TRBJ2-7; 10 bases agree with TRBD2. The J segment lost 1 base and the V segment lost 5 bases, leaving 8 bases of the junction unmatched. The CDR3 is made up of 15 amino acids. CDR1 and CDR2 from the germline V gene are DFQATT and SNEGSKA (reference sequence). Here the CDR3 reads CSAARLAGESYEQYF. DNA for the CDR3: TGCAGTGCTGCACGGCTAGCGGGAGAATCCTACGAGCAGTACTTC.

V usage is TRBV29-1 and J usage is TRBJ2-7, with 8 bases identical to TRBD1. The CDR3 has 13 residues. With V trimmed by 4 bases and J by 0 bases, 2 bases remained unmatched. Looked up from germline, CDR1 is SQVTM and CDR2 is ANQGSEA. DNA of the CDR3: TGCAGCGTTGCTACAGGGGGCTCCTACGAGCAGTACTTC. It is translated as CSVATGGSYEQYF.

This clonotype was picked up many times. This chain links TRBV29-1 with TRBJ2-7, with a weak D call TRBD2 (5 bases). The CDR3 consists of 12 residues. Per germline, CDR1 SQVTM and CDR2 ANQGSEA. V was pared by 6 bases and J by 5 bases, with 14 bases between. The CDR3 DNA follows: TGCAGCGTCCAATCACCCGGGGACGAGCAGTACTTC. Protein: CSVQSPGDEQYF.

CDR3 bases: TGTGCCAGCTCACCCACGGGAGGGGAGAGCAATCAGCCCCAGCATTTT. Protein product: CASSPTGGESNQPQHF. The chain has TRBV18 and TRBJ1-5; TRBD1 might be the D (5 bases). Trimming removed 3 bases from V and 1 base from J, with 13 bases in between. Germline assignment: CDR1 KGHSH and CDR2 LQKENI. CDR3 size: 16 residues.

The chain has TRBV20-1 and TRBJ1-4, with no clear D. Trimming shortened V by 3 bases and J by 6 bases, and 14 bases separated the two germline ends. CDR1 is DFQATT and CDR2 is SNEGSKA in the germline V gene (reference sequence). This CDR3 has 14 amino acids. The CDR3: CSASSGLTDEKLFF. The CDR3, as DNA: TGCAGTGCTAGCAGTGGATTGACGGATGAAAAACTGTTTTTT.

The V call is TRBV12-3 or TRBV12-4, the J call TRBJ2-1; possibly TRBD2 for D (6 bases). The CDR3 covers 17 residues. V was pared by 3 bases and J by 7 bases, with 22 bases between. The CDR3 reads CASSLGSRLDAWNEQFF. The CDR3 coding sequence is TGTGCCAGCAGTTTGGGCTCCAGACTAGATGCTTGGAATGAGCAGTTCTTC.

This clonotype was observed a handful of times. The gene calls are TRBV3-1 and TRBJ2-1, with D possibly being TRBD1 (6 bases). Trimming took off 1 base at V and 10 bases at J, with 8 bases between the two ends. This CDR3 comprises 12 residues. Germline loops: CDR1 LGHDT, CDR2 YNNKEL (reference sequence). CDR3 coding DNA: TGTGCCAGCAGCCAAGCCAGGGGAGAGCAGTTCTTC. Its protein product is CASSQARGEQFF.

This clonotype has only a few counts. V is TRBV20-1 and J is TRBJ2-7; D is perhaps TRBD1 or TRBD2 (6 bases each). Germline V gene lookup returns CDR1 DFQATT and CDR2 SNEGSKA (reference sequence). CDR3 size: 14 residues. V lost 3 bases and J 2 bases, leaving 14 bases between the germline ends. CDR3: CSASPEGGPYEQYF. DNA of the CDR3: TGCAGTGCTAGTCCCGAGGGGGGCCCCTACGAGCAGTACTTC.

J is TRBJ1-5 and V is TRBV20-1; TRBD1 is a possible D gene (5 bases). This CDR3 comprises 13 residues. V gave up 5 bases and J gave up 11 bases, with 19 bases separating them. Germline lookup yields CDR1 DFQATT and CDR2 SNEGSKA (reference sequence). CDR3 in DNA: TGCAGTGCTTCTCCGGGACCCGGAAGGACCCAGCATTTT. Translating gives CSASPGPGRTQHF.

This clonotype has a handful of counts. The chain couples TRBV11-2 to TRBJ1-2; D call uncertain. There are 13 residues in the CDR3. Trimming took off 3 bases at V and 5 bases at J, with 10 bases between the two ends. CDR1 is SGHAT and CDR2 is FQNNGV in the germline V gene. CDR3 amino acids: CASSFSVEYGYTF. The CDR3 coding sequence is TGTGCCAGCAGCTTCTCCGTCGAGTATGGCTACACCTTC.

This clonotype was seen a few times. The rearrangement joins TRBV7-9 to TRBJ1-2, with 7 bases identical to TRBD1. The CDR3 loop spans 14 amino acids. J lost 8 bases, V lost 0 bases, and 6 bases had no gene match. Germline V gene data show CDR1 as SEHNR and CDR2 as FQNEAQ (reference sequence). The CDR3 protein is CASSLARGTDGYTF. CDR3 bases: TGTGCCAGCAGCTTAGCTCGAGGGACAGACGGCTACACCTTC.

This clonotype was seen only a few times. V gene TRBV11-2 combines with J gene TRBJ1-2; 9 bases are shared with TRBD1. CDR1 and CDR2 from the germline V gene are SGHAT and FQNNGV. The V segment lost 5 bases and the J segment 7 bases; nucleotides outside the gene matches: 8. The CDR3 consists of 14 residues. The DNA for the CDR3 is TGTGCCAGCAGCCCACTACAGGGGGCGGGTGGCTACACCTTC. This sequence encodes CASSPLQGAGGYTF.

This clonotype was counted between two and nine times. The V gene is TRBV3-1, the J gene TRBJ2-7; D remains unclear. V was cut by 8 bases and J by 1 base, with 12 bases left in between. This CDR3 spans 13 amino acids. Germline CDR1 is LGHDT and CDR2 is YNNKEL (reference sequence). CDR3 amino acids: CASELGGSYEQYF. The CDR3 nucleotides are TGTGCCAGCGAGCTCGGCGGTTCCTACGAGCAGTACTTC.

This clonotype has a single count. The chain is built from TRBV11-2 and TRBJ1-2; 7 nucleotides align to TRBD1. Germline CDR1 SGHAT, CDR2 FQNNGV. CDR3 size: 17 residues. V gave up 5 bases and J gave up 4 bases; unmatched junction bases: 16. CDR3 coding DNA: TGTGCCAGCAGCACGCGGAAGGGACAGTTTCAGGCCTATGGCTACACCTTC. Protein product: CASSTRKGQFQAYGYTF.

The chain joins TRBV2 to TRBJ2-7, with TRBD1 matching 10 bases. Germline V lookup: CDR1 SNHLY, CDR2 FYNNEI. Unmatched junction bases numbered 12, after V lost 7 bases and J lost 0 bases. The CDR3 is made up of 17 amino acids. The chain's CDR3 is CASKRDRGVGLSYEQYF. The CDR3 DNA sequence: TGTGCCAGCAAAAGGGACAGGGGAGTTGGGCTCTCCTACGAGCAGTACTTC.

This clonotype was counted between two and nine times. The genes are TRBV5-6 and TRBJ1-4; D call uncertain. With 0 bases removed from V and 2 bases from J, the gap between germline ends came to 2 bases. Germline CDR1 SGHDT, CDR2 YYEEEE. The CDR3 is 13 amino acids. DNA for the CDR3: TGTGCCAGCAGCTTGGTCACTAATGAAAAACTGTTTTTT. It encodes CASSLVTNEKLFF.

Written as DNA, the CDR3 is TGCAGCGTTGAAGCCCGAGACGAAAAACTGTTTTTT. This encodes CSVEARDEKLFF. The chain carries TRBV29-1 and TRBJ1-4; D is ambiguous. Germline CDR1 reads SQVTM; CDR2 reads ANQGSEA. The V gene lost 1 base and the J gene lost 8 bases, with 8 bases spanning the gap. The CDR3 contains 12 residues.

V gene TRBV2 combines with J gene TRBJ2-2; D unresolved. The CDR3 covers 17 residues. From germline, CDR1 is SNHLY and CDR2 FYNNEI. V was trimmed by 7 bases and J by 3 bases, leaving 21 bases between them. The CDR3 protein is CASTGRLGSLDTGELFF. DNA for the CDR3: TGTGCCAGCACCGGACGTTTAGGGTCCCTGGACACCGGGGAGCTGTTTTTT.

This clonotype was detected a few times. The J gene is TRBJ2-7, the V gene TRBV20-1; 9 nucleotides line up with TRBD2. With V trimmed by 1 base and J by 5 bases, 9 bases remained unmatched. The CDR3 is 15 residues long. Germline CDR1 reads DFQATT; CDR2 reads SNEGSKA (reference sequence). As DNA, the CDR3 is TGCAGTGCTAGAGGTGGGACTAGCAGACGAAACGAGCAGTACTTC. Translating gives CSARGGTSRRNEQYF.

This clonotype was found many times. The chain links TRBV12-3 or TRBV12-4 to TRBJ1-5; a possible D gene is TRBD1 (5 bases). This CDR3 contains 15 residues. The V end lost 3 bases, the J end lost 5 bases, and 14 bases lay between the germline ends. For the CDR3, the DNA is TGTGCCAGCAGTTTCAGCAGGGTGGGGGATCAGCCCCAGCATTTT. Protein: CASSFSRVGDQPQHF.

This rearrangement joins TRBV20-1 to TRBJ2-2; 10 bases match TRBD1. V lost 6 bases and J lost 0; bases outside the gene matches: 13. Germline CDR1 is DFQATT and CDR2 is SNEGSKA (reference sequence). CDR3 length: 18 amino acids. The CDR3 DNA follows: TGCAGTGCCCCCTTGGGGGACAGGGGCTTGGCGAACACCGGGGAGCTGTTTTTT. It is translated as CSAPLGDRGLANTGELFF.

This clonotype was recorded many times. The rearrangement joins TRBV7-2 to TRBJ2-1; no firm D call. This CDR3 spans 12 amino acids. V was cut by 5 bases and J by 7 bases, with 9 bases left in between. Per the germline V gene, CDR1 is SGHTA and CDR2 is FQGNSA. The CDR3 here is CASSQIWNEQFF. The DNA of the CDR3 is TGTGCCAGCAGCCAAATTTGGAATGAGCAGTTCTTC.

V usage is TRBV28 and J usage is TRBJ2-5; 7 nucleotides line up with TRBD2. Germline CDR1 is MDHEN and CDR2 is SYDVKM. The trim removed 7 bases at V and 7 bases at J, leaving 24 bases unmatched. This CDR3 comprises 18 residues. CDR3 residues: CASIFGVAGTQARGTQYF. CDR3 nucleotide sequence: TGTGCCAGCATCTTCGGAGTAGCGGGCACCCAAGCGAGGGGGACCCAGTACTTC.

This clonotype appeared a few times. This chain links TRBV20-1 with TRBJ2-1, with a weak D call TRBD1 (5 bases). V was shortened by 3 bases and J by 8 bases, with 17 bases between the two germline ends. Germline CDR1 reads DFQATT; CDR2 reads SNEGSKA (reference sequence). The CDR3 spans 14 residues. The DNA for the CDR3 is TGCAGTGCTAGCGGACACCACCGAATGGATGAGCAGTTCTTC. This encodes CSASGHHRMDEQFF.

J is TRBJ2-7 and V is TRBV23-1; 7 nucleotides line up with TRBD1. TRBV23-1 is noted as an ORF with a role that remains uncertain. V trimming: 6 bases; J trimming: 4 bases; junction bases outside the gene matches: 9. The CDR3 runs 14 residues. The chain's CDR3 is CASREDRVFYEQYF. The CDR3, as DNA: TGCGCCAGCAGAGAAGACAGGGTTTTTTACGAGCAGTACTTC.